This T cell receptor beta chain was documented in a study of blood T cell repertoires in COVID-19. Across the study: Researchers got acute and convalescent COVID-19 samples from the United States, Italy and Spain. PBMCs, B-cell-depleted T cells, or T cells provided the cDNA or gDNA that made up the material.

Germline values: CDR1 SGHKS, CDR2 YYEKEE (reference sequence). Trimming removed 0 bases at V and 2 bases at J, with 14 bases between. This CDR3 comprises 16 residues. TCRdb's table, derived via immunoSEQ multiplex PCR, lists solely in-frame clones and lacks some. Of around 340,000 clones in the sample, 88% were seen once. Participants were aged roughly 18 to 89 years from around 26 US areas. Participants' own reports of clinical history determined their cohort assignment. This sequence originates from a young woman who had been exposed to COVID-19. The V gene is TRBV5-5, the J gene TRBJ2-5; no reliable D call. Sequencing input: PBMCs or T cells enriched from blood (not recorded which). The CDR3 sequence: CASSLEFGLQQETQYF. The CDR3 DNA is TGTGCCAGCAGCTTGGAATTTGGGCTCCAGCAAGAGACCCAGTACTTC.